This T cell receptor (beta chain) was found in a study of blood T cell repertoires in COVID-19. Trimming left V 8 bases short and J 3 bases short, with 13 bases between. CDR3 length equals 13 residues. Germline lookup yields CDR1 MNHEY and CDR2 SVGAGI. Method: immunoSEQ multiplex PCR; TCRdb's copy keeps in-frame clones and lacks some. The sample lists around 260,000 clones, less than 90% occurring once. The source material was peripheral blood. The receptor was isolated from a man aged 60-69 years who had recovered from COVID-19. This chain uses TRBV6-5 with TRBJ1-1; D remains unclear. CDR3 coding DNA: TGTGCCAGCGCCCAATCCCGGGACACTGAAGCTTTCTTT. Translated: CASAQSRDTEAFF.